Each of the 20 T cell receptor beta chains below was sequenced from the same sample in a study of cytomegalovirus exposure and HLA in healthy donors. The PCR employed 60 Vbeta primers together with 13 Jbeta primers. Measured with immunoSEQ multiplex PCR; TCRdb has only the in-frame clones, and not every one. The top ten hold 2.9% of the sample, which has a few hundred thousand clones, roughly 80% seen once. The specimen sequenced was PBMCs. Every receptor here comes from a man younger than 40 in good health and CMV-seronegative.

This clone was detected a few times. This sample includes further DNA sequences coding for the same CDR3. The V gene is TRBV6-6, the J gene TRBJ1-1; D ambiguous. The CDR3 runs 13 residues. Germline V gene sequence: CDR1 MNHNY, CDR2 SVGAGI (reference sequence). V lost 0 bases, J lost 1 base, and 3 bases lay in between. CDR3 DNA sequence: TGTGCCAGCAGTTACTCACAGAACACTGAAGCTTTCTTT. The encoded protein is CASSYSQNTEAFF.

This chain links TRBV4-1 with TRBJ2-1; D remains unclear. This CDR3 region has 16 residues. Germline V gene data show CDR1 as MGHRA and CDR2 as YSYEKL. V shed 0 bases and J shed 2 bases, with 11 bases lying between them. The CDR3 loop reads CASSQEWADTYNEQFF. Here the CDR3 DNA reads TGCGCCAGCAGCCAAGAATGGGCAGATACCTACAATGAGCAGTTCTTC.

The chain has TRBV19 and TRBJ1-2; 7 bases match TRBD1. From germline, CDR1 is LNHDA and CDR2 SQIVND (reference sequence). This CDR3 is 14 amino acids long. With V trimmed by 3 bases and J by 6 bases, 7 bases remained unmatched. For the CDR3, the DNA is TGTGCCAGTAGTATTGGGAACAGGGGTAATGGCTACACCTTC. Residues: CASSIGNRGNGYTF.

The gene calls are TRBV7-8 and TRBJ2-7; tentatively, D is TRBD1 (6 bases). CDR3 size: 15 residues. V was clipped by 5 bases and J by 6 bases, with 20 bases between them. Per germline, CDR1 SGHVS and CDR2 FQNEAQ. The CDR3 sequence is CASSPLQGLAVEQYF. In DNA form, the CDR3 reads TGTGCCAGCAGCCCCCTACAGGGTTTGGCGGTCGAGCAGTACTTC.

This clone was observed once. This rearrangement joins TRBV6-5 to TRBJ1-1; perhaps TRBD1 as D (6 bases). The CDR3 is 14 amino acids. Per the germline V gene, CDR1 is MNHEY and CDR2 is SVGAGI. Trimming removed 0 bases from V and 1 base from J, with 6 bases in between. DNA of the CDR3: TGTGCCAGCAGTTACTCGGACAGGAACACTGAAGCTTTCTTT. Residues: CASSYSDRNTEAFF.

Here the CDR3 DNA reads TGTGCCAGCAGCACGCAGGTCTACGAGCAGTACTTC. Amino acid sequence: CASSTQVYEQYF. The J gene is TRBJ2-7, the V gene TRBV28; D remains unclear. The V and J ends lost 6 bases and 3 bases respectively, with 9 bases between them. The germline gives CDR1 MDHEN, CDR2 SYDVKM. This CDR3 has 12 residues.

This chain uses TRBV4-3 with TRBJ2-5; 8 bases agree with TRBD2. CDR1 LGHNA and CDR2 YSLEER come from the germline V gene. This CDR3 spans 17 amino acids. The V gene end was trimmed by 0 bases and the J gene end by 2 bases; junction bases not matched to a gene: 8. The CDR3 loop reads CASSQDPAGAVQETQYF. DNA of the CDR3: TGCGCCAGCAGCCAAGACCCAGCGGGGGCCGTTCAAGAGACCCAGTACTTC.

The gene calls are TRBV29-1 and TRBJ2-3, with D uncertain. The ends were cut back, 2 bases at V and 0 bases at J, with 6 bases in the middle. CDR3 length: 13 residues. Germline V gives CDR1 SQVTM, CDR2 ANQGSEA. CDR3 loop: CSVEQTSTDTQYF. The DNA of the CDR3 is TGCAGCGTTGAACAAACTAGCACAGATACGCAGTATTTT.

The gene calls are TRBV18 and TRBJ2-7, with D perhaps TRBD1 (5 bases). Trimming left V 3 bases short and J 0 bases short, with 6 bases between. The germline V gene encodes CDR1 KGHSH and CDR2 LQKENI. There are 13 residues in the CDR3. CDR3 sequence (DNA): TGTGCCAGCTCACCCAGGGTCTCCTACGAGCAGTACTTC. Encoded protein: CASSPRVSYEQYF.

This chain uses TRBV19 with TRBJ1-2; TRBD1 matches 7 bases. The CDR3 has 13 amino acids. Germline CDR1 and CDR2: LNHDA and SQIVND (reference sequence). The junction had 6 bases not matched to a gene; V was cut back by 7 bases and J by 4 bases. CDR3 sequence: CASNPGTVYGYTF. The CDR3 DNA follows: TGTGCCAGTAATCCGGGGACAGTCTATGGCTACACCTTC.

This clone was recorded only once. The J gene is TRBJ2-1, the V gene TRBV28, with 8 bases that match TRBD1. Looked up from germline, CDR1 is MDHEN and CDR2 is SYDVKM. V was pared by 5 bases and J by 5 bases, with 5 bases of the junction left unmatched. The CDR3 is made up of 14 amino acids. The DNA for the CDR3 is TGTGCCAGCAGTCCGGGGACAGGCAACAATGAGCAGTTCTTC. Amino acid sequence: CASSPGTGNNEQFF.

CDR3 in amino acids: CASSLRMIYEQYF. The CDR3 coding sequence is TGTGCCAGCAGTCTCAGGATGATCTACGAGCAGTACTTC. The rearrangement joins TRBV28 to TRBJ2-7; no clear D gene. The CDR3 spans 13 residues. V was clipped by 5 bases and J by 3 bases, with 11 bases between them. Germline V gene lookup returns CDR1 MDHEN and CDR2 SYDVKM. The whole variable domain, filled in from reference TRBV28 and TRBJ2-7, reads DVKVTQSSRYLVKRTGEKVFLECVQDMDHENMFWYRQDPGLGLRLIYFSYDVKMKEKGDIPEGYSVSREKKERFSLILESASTNQTSMYLCASSLRMIYEQYFGPGTRLTVT.

V and J are TRBV15 and TRBJ2-1; 10 nucleotides agree with TRBD1. The CDR3 is 19 amino acids. Germline CDR1 LNHNV, CDR2 YYDKDF (reference sequence). The trim removed 0 bases at V and 5 bases at J, leaving 13 bases unmatched. CDR3 sequence reads: CATSRDSFGGDRGNNEQFF. In DNA, the CDR3 is TGTGCCACCAGCAGAGATTCGTTTGGAGGGGACAGGGGCAACAATGAGCAGTTCTTC. Combining the CDR3 with reference TRBV15 and TRBJ2-1 gives the whole variable domain DAMVIQNPRYQVTQFGKPVTLSCSQTLNHNVMYWYQQKSSQAPKLLFHYYDKDFNNEADTPDNFQSRRPNTSFCFLDIRSPGLGDTAMYLCATSRDSFGGDRGNNEQFFGPGTRLTVL.

The chain has TRBV28 and TRBJ2-7, with 11 bases that match TRBD2. Per the germline V gene, CDR1 is MDHEN and CDR2 is SYDVKM. This CDR3 is 15 amino acids long. The J segment lost 2 bases and the V segment lost 5 bases, leaving 5 bases of the junction unmatched. For the CDR3, the DNA is TGTGCCAGCAGTCCTACTAGCGGGGGTACCTACGAGCAGTACTTC. The encoded protein is CASSPTSGGTYEQYF.

The V gene is TRBV5-1, the J gene TRBJ1-4; D perhaps matches TRBD1 (5 bases). V gave up 1 base and J gave up 8 bases, with 15 bases separating them. Germline lookup yields CDR1 SGHRS and CDR2 YFSETQ. CDR3 length equals 15 residues. The CDR3 is CASSLYRDAGEKLFF. The CDR3 DNA reads as TGCGCCAGCAGCTTGTACCGGGACGCGGGAGAAAAACTGTTTTTT.

V and J are TRBV27 and TRBJ2-7; the D is unclear. Germline V lookup: CDR1 MNHEY, CDR2 SMNVEV (reference sequence). CDR3 size: 12 residues. V lost 4 bases to trimming and J lost 0 bases, with 4 bases between them. CDR3 sequence (DNA): TGTGCCAGCAGTTCGAGCTCCTACGAGCAGTACTTC. It is translated as CASSSSSYEQYF.

The chain links TRBV6-1 to TRBJ1-5; 8 bases match TRBD1. Looked up from germline, CDR1 is MNHNS and CDR2 is SASEGT. This CDR3 region has 17 residues. V lost 1 base and J lost 4; bases outside the gene matches: 9. Here the CDR3 DNA reads TGTGCCAGCAGTGAAGATTGGGGACAGGCAGAAAATCAGCCCCAGCATTTT. Translating gives CASSEDWGQAENQPQHF.

This chain links TRBV15 with TRBJ1-1; 8 bases are a match to TRBD1. This CDR3 is built from 13 residues. The trim removed 3 bases at V and 5 bases at J, leaving 2 bases unmatched. Germline V gene lookup returns CDR1 LNHNV and CDR2 YYDKDF (reference sequence). The CDR3 sequence: CATSSRTGTEAFF. The CDR3 coding sequence is TGTGCCACCAGCAGCAGGACAGGGACTGAAGCTTTCTTT.

This clone was seen a few times. The rearrangement uses TRBV4-2 and TRBJ2-2, with TRBD1 matching over 7 bases. Trimming removed 2 bases from V and 5 bases from J; junction bases left unmatched: 8. The CDR3 has 16 residues. Germline V gene lookup returns CDR1 LGHNA and CDR2 YNFKEQ. In nucleotides, the CDR3 is TGTGCCAGCAGCCAATCCTCGGGACAGCAAACCGGGGAGCTGTTTTTT. Amino acid sequence: CASSQSSGQQTGELFF.

This chain connects TRBV11-2 to TRBJ1-4; TRBD1 matches 7 bases. Trimming removed 2 bases from V and 4 bases from J; junction bases left unmatched: 7. The CDR3 covers 16 residues. Germline lookup yields CDR1 SGHAT and CDR2 FQNNGV. CDR3 sequence: CASSLFSTGRNEKLFF. Written as DNA, the CDR3 is TGTGCCAGCAGCTTATTCTCGACAGGGCGTAATGAAAAACTGTTTTTT.